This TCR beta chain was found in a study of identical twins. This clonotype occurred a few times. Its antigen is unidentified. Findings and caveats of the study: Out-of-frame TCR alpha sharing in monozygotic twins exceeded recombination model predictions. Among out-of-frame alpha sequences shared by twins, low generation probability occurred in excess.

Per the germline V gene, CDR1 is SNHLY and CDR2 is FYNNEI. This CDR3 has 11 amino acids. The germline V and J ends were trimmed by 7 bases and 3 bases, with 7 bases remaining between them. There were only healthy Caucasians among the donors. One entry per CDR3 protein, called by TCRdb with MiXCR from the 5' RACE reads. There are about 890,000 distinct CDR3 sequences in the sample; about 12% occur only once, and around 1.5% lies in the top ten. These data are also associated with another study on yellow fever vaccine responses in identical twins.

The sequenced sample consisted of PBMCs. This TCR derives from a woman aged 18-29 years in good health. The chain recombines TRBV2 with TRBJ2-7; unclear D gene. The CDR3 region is CASKVYYEQYF. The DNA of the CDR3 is TGTGCCAGCAAAGTTTACTACGAGCAGTACTTC.